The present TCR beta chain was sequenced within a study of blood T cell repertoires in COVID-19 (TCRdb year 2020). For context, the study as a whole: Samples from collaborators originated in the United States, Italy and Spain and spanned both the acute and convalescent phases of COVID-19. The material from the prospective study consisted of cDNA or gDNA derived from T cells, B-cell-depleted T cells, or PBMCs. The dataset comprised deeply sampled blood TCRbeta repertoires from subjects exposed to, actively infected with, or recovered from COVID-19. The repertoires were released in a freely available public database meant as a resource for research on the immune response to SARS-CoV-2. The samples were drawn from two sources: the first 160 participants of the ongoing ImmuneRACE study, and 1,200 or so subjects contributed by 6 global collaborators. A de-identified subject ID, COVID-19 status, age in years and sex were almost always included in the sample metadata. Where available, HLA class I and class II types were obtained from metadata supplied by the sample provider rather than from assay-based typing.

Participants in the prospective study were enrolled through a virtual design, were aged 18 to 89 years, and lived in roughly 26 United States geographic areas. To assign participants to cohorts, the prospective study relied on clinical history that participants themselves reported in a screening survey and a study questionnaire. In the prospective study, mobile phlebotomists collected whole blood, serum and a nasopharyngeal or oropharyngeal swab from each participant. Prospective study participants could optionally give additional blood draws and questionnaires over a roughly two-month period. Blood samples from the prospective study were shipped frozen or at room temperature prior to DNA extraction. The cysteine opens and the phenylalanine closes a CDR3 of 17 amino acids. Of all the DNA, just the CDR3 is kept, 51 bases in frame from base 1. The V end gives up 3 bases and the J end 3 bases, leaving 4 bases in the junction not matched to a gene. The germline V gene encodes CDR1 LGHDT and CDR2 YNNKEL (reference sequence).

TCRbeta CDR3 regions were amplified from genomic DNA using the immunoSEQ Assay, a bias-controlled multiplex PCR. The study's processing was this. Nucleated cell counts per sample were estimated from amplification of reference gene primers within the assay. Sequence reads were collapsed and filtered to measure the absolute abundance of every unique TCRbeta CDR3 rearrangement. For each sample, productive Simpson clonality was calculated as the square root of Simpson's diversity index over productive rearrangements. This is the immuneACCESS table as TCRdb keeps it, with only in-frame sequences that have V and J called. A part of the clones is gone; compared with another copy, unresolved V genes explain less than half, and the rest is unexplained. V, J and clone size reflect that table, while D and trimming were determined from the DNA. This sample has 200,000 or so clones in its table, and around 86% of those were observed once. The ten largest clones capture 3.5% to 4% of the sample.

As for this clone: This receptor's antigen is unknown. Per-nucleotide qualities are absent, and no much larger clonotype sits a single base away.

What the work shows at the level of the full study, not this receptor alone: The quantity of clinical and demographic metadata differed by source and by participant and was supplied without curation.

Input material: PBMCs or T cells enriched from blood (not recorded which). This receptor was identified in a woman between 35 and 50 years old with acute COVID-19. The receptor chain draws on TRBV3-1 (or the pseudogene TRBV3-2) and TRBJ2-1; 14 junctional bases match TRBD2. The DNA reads TGTGCCAGCAGCCAGACTAGCGGGAGGGCCTACTACAATGAGCAGTTCTTC. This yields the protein CASSQTSGRAYYNEQFF.